This T cell receptor beta chain comes out of a study of neurological immune-mediated disorders. The study, taken as a whole, reports: TCR-beta repertoires seemed private in all groups, with no expanded CDR3 amino acid sequences shared. Patients with HTLV-1-associated myelopathy had the highest level of TCR clonal expansion, whereas patients with multiple sclerosis had the lowest level, falling beneath the level found in healthy controls.

This clonotype was seen more than once but under ten times. Its matching antigen is unknown. Deletions cut 8 bases from V and 8 bases from J, with 13 bases between. This CDR3 spans 12 amino acids. Germline lookup yields CDR1 SNHLY and CDR2 FYNNEI. A total of 2 million PBMCs stored at -80 degrees C provided the unsorted libraries. The cDNA was synthesized by means of template-switch 5'RACE, which was carried out with 10-nucleotide random UMIs. TCRdb recomputed calls from the 5' RACE reads with MiXCR, one row per CDR3 protein. The repertoire includes roughly 70,000 distinct CDR3 sequences, 5.2% of them detected once, and over 2.5% sits in the top ten.

This sequence was found in a woman aged 25-40 years with multiple sclerosis. The chain is built from TRBV2 and TRBJ2-1; unclear D gene. Sample: PBMCs. The CDR3 loop is CASGSGLDEQFF. Written as DNA, the CDR3 is TGTGCCAGCGGGTCCGGTCTGGATGAGCAGTTCTTC.